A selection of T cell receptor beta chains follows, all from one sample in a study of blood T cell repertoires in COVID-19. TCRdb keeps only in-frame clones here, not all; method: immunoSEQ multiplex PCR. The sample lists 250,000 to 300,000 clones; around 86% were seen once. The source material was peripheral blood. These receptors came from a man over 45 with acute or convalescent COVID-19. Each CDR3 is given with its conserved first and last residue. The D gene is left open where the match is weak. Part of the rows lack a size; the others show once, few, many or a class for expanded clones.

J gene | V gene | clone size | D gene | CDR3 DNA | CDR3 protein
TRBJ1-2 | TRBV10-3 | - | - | TGTGCCGCCATGGGGGGGGGCCTCGTTGATGGCTACACCTTC | CAAMGGGLVDGYTF
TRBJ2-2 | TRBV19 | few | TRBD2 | TGTGCCACACCGGCCCCACCGGGCCGTGCGGGGAGGGCCGGGGAGCTGTTTTTT | CATPAPPGRAGRAGELFF
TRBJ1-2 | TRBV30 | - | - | TGTGCCTGGAGTGTTACAACCCAAACCCGGGGGGCCGGCTCCTTC | CAWSVTTQTRGAGSF
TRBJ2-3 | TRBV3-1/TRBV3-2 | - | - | TGTGCCAGCAGCCAGGGGGCAACGCAGTATTTT | CASSQGATQYF
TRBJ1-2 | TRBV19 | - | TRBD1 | TGTGCCAGTAGTAGACAGGGCGACTATGGCTACACCTTC | CASSRQGDYGYTF
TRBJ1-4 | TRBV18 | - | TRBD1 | TGTGCCAGCTCACCAAATCGGCAGGGGGGCGAAAAACTGTTTTTT | CASSPNRQGGEKLFF
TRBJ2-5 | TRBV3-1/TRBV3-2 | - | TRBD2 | TGTGCCAGCAGCCCTAGCGGGACCTCCAAAGAGACCCAGTACTTC | CASSPSGTSKETQYF
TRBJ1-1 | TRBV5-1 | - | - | TGCGCCAGCAGCTTGGATGCGGGGGCGGGGAACACTGAAGCTTTCTTT | CASSLDAGAGNTEAFF
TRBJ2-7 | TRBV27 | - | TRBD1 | TGTGCCAGCAGGAGGGGATGGACAGGGGGCGACGAGCAGTACTTC | CASRRGWTGGDEQYF
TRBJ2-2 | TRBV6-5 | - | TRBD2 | TGTGCCAGCAGTTCCCCAGCGGGGGGGTACACCGGGGAGCTGTTTTTT | CASSSPAGGYTGELFF
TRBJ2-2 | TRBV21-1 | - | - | TGTGCCAGCAGCGAGACTAGCGGACCGAACACCGGGGAGCTGTTTTTT | CASSETSGPNTGELFF
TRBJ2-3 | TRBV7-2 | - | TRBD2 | TGTGCCAGCAGTCGAACTAGCGGGGGACCCCCTGGCTCAGATACGCAGTATTTT | CASSRTSGGPPGSDTQYF
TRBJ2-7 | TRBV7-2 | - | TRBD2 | TGTGCCAGCAGCTTACGACTAGCTTCCCACGAGCAGTACTTC | CASSLRLASHEQYF
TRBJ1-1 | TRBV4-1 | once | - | TGCGCCAGCAGCCAGGGAGGGTATCGTGAAGCTTTCTTT | CASSQGGYREAFF
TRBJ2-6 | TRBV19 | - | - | TGTGCCAGTAGTGTGTACAGGGCCTCTGGGGCCAACGTCCTGACTTTC | CASSVYRASGANVLTF
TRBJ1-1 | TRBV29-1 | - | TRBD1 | TGCAGCGGAACAGGGGCCGGCTCTGAAGCTTTCTTT | CSGTGAGSEAFF
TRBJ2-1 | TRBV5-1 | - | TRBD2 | TGCGCCAGCAGCGACCCGGGGGGAAGCGATGAGCAGTTCTTC | CASSDPGGSDEQFF
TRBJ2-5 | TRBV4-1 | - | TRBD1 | TGCGCCAGCAGCCGAGGGACAGCTGAAAAAGAGACCCAGTACTTC | CASSRGTAEKETQYF
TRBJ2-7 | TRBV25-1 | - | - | TGTGCCAGCAGCCACAACACCTACGAGCAGTACTTC | CASSHNTYEQYF
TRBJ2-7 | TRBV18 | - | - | TGTGCCAGCTCACTAGGGGAAGGGTACGAGCAGTACTTC | CASSLGEGYEQYF
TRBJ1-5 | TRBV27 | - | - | TGTGCCAGCAGCCCAGGGCCAGAGAGAATCAATCAGCCCCAGCATTTT | CASSPGPERINQPQHF
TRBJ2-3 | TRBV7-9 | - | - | TGTGCCAGCAGCTCCTCCGGAGGAGATACGCAGTATTTT | CASSSSGGDTQYF
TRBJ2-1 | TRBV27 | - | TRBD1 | TGTGCCAGTGCCGGGGGGACAGGGACCTACAATGAGCAGTTCTTC | CASAGGTGTYNEQFF
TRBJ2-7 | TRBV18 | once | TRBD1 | TGTGCCAGCTCACTAGGACAGGGCGACGAGCAGTACTTC | CASSLGQGDEQYF
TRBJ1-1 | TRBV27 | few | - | TGTGCCAGCAGTCCTATCCTCCCGCGGGTGGATGTCACTGAAGCTTTCTTT | CASSPILPRVDVTEAFF
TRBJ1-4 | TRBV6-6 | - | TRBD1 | TGTGCCAGCACCCTACGGACAGGGAATGAGGAAAAACTGTTTTTT | CASTLRTGNEEKLFF
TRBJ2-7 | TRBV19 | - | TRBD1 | TGTGCCAGTAGTCCTGACAGGGGGCGGCTGAACGAGCAGTACTTC | CASSPDRGRLNEQYF
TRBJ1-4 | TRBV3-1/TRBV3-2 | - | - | TGTGCCAGCGTCGACTCTTCAACTAATGAAAAACTGTTTTTT | CASVDSSTNEKLFF
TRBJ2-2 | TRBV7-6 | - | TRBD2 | TGTGCCAGCAGTTTAATGGACGTAGCGGGGGGGCCAACCGGGGAGCTGTTTTTT | CASSLMDVAGGPTGELFF
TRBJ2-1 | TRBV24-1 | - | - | TGTGCCACCGGTACCGGGGGAGACTACAATGAGCAGTTCTTC | CATGTGGDYNEQFF
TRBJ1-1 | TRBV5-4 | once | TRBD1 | TGTGCCAGCAGTTGGGACAGGGGCGGGGAGGCTTTCTTT | CASSWDRGGEAFF
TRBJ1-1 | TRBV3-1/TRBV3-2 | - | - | TGTGCCAGCAGCCAAGCCCTTGAAGCTTTCTTT | CASSQALEAFF
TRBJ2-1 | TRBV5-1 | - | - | TGCGCCAGCAGCTTGGAGCCTGGCGGTGAGCAGTTCTTC | CASSLEPGGEQFF
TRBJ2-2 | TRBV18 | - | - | TGTGCCAGCTCACCAAATTCCCCCACGAACACCGGGGAGCTGTTTTTT | CASSPNSPTNTGELFF
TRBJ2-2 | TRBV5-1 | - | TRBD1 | TGCGCCAGCAGCATGGGACAGGGGGCCGGGGAGCTGTTTTTT | CASSMGQGAGELFF
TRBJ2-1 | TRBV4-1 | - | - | TGCGCCAGCACCTCTACGACAGCTCCCGCCAATGAGCAGTTCTTC | CASTSTTAPANEQFF
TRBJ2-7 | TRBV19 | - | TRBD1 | TGTGCCAGTAGTACCCAAATACCGGGACAGGTGGGCTCCTACGAGCAGTACTTC | CASSTQIPGQVGSYEQYF
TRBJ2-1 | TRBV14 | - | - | TGTGCCAGCAGCCTATATAGGACCGGCGGGGAGCAGTTCTTC | CASSLYRTGGEQFF
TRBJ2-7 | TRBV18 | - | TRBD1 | TGTGCCAGCTCACCGGCTCAGGGGGCAAACGAGCAGTACTTC | CASSPAQGANEQYF
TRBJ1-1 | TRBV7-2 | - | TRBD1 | TGTGCCAGCAGACCCGTGGAGGGACAGGCTGCTTTCTTT | CASRPVEGQAAFF
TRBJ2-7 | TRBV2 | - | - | TGTGCCAGCAGTGCCCTTTACGAGCAGTACTTC | CASSALYEQYF
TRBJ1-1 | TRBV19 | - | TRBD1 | TGTGCCAGTCGAGGGGGCGCCCTGAACACTGAAGCTTTCTTT | CASRGGALNTEAFF
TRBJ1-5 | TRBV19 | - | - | TGTGCCAGTAGGGTTCCGGGGTCCCCCAATCAGCCCCAGCATTTT | CASRVPGSPNQPQHF
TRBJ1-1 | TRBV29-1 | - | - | TGCAGCGTTGAATTGCAACAGAACACTGAAGCTTTCTTT | CSVELQQNTEAFF
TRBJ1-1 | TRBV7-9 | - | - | TGTGCCAGCAGCTTATTCCAGGGGTCCACTGAAGCTTTCTTT | CASSLFQGSTEAFF